The rows below give T cell receptor beta chains drawn from one sample of a study of cytomegalovirus exposure and HLA in healthy donors. Using immunoSEQ multiplex PCR, the repertoire was profiled, and TCRdb retains in-frame clones only, with some absent. The sample shows about 99,000 clones, around 77% of them seen only once. Sequenced: PBMCs. These receptor sequences come from a middle-aged man in good health and CMV-seronegative. The CDR3 runs from the conserved cysteine through the conserved F or W. The D gene is left open where the match is weak. Not every row has a clone size; where given, it reads once, few, many or a size class.

CDR3: CSAAGFGANVLTF
DNA: TGCAGCGCCGCAGGCTTCGGGGCCAACGTCCTGACTTTC
size: NA
D: NA
V: TRBV29-1
J: TRBJ2-6

CDR3: CSAPRRQGANEAFF
DNA: TGCAGCGCCCCTAGGAGACAGGGGGCCAATGAAGCTTTCTTT
size: NA
D: TRBD1
V: TRBV29-1
J: TRBJ1-1

CDR3: CASRRGEGAFF
DNA: TGTGCCAGCCGACGGGGTGAGGGAGCTTTCTTT
size: NA
D: NA
V: TRBV25-1
J: TRBJ1-1

CDR3: CASSFGGVYNEQFF
DNA: TGTGCCAGCAGCTTCGGGGGGGTTTACAATGAGCAGTTCTTC
size: few
D: TRBD2
V: TRBV7-9
J: TRBJ2-1

CDR3: CASSPAGNTGELFF
DNA: TGTGCCAGCAGCCCCGCGGGGAACACCGGGGAGCTGTTTTTT
size: NA
D: NA
V: TRBV9
J: TRBJ2-2

CDR3: CASSLRQGVWEQYF
DNA: TGTGCCAGCAGCTTGAGGCAGGGGGTATGGGAGCAGTACTTC
size: few
D: TRBD1
V: TRBV5-6
J: TRBJ2-7

CDR3: CSVGARQGAGTGELFF
DNA: TGCAGCGTTGGAGCTAGGCAGGGGGCCGGCACCGGGGAGCTGTTTTTT
size: NA
D: TRBD1
V: TRBV29-1
J: TRBJ2-2

CDR3: CAWRGSHSNTIYF
DNA: TGTGCCTGGAGGGGCAGTCATTCAAACACCATATATTTT
size: NA
D: NA
V: TRBV30
J: TRBJ1-3

CDR3: CATTRQGASNTEAFF
DNA: TGTGCCACGACTCGACAGGGGGCAAGCAACACTGAAGCTTTCTTT
size: NA
D: TRBD1
V: TRBV10-3
J: TRBJ1-1

CDR3: CASSPVRVRTGELFF
DNA: TGTGCCAGCAGCCCTGTGAGGGTCCGCACCGGGGAGCTGTTTTTT
size: NA
D: NA
V: TRBV7-9
J: TRBJ2-2

CDR3: CASSYRDRSYEQYF
DNA: TGTGCCAGCAGTTACCGGGACAGATCCTACGAGCAGTACTTC
size: NA
D: TRBD1
V: TRBV6-5
J: TRBJ2-7

CDR3: CASSYLGAGLAGLTGELFF
DNA: TGTGCCAGCAGTTATTTAGGTGCCGGACTAGCGGGTCTCACCGGGGAGCTGTTTTTT
size: NA
D: TRBD2
V: TRBV27
J: TRBJ2-2

CDR3: CASSQDPSTREAQYF
DNA: TGTGCCAGCAGCCAAGATCCTTCGACGAGGGAGGCCCAGTACTTC
size: NA
D: NA
V: TRBV4-2
J: TRBJ2-5

CDR3: CASSQDEAGGGLLGNGYTF
DNA: TGCGCCAGCAGCCAAGATGAGGCAGGGGGCGGGTTACTGGGAAACGGCTACACCTTC
size: once
D: TRBD1
V: TRBV4-1
J: TRBJ1-2

CDR3: CASSDRGRVGANVLTF
DNA: TGTGCCAGCAGTGACAGGGGTCGGGTTGGGGCCAACGTCCTGACTTTC
size: medium-sized
D: NA
V: TRBV6-1
J: TRBJ2-6

CDR3: CASSLSGSEYNEQFF
DNA: TGTGCCAGCAGCTTAAGCGGGAGTGAATACAATGAGCAGTTCTTC
size: NA
D: TRBD2
V: TRBV7-2
J: TRBJ2-1

CDR3: CASSLATGTVSSYNEQFF
DNA: TGTGCCAGCAGTTTAGCTACCGGGACAGTTAGCTCCTACAATGAGCAGTTCTTC
size: NA
D: TRBD1
V: TRBV7-9
J: TRBJ2-1

CDR3: CSVWATGTGGSYNEQFF
DNA: TGCAGTGTGTGGGCCACCGGGACAGGGGGTTCCTACAATGAGCAGTTCTTC
size: NA
D: TRBD1
V: TRBV29-1
J: TRBJ2-1

CDR3: CASSPAGVAEAFF
DNA: TGTGCCAGCTCCCCCGCGGGGGTCGCTGAAGCTTTCTTT
size: NA
D: NA
V: TRBV18
J: TRBJ1-1

CDR3: CASSPRGGPETQYF
DNA: TGTGCCAGCAGCCCCCGGGGAGGGCCAGAGACCCAGTACTTC
size: NA
D: TRBD2
V: TRBV7-9
J: TRBJ2-5

CDR3: CATSRGTGTGNTIYF
DNA: TGTGCCACCAGCAGAGGGACAGGGACCGGAAACACCATATATTTT
size: NA
D: TRBD1
V: TRBV15
J: TRBJ1-3

CDR3: CASSVPFQGYTF
DNA: TGTGCCAGCAGTGTGCCTTTTCAGGGCTACACCTTC
size: NA
D: NA
V: TRBV28
J: TRBJ1-2

CDR3: CAWSAGGSYEQYF
DNA: TGTGCCTGGAGTGCAGGGGGTTCCTACGAGCAGTACTTC
size: few
D: TRBD1
V: TRBV30
J: TRBJ2-7

CDR3: CAWKGGDSPLHF
DNA: TGTGCCTGGAAAGGGGGCGATTCACCCCTCCACTTT
size: NA
D: TRBD1
V: TRBV30
J: TRBJ1-6

CDR3: CASSEGGGGSDTQYF
DNA: TGTGCCAGCAGTGAAGGTGGCGGGGGGTCAGATACGCAGTATTTT
size: many
D: TRBD2
V: TRBV6-1
J: TRBJ2-3

CDR3: CASSPGLHDTGTQYF
DNA: TGTGCCAGCAGCCCGGGACTGCACGACACAGGTACGCAGTATTTT
size: NA
D: NA
V: TRBV7-9
J: TRBJ2-3

CDR3: CAWSPGQGGVTEAFF
DNA: TGTGCCTGGAGTCCTGGACAGGGAGGGGTCACTGAAGCTTTCTTT
size: NA
D: TRBD1
V: TRBV30
J: TRBJ1-1

CDR3: CASSLEGGGLEQFF
DNA: TGTGCCAGCAGCTTAGAGGGCGGGGGCCTCGAGCAGTTCTTC
size: NA
D: NA
V: TRBV7-9
J: TRBJ2-1